This T cell receptor (beta chain) was retrieved from a study of vaccination and CD4 T cells after COVID-19. About the research overall: Everyone enrolled got two doses of BNT162b2 or mRNA-1273 vaccine. Post-COVID draws followed diagnosis by a median around 97 days (range 35 to 161).

Specified treatment: approximately nine-day PBMC culture with coronavirus spike peptide pools or control peptides (ViraFEST assay). CDR1 is LNHDA and CDR2 is SQIVND in the germline V gene (reference sequence). The CDR3 runs 13 residues. V was clipped by 5 bases and J by 9 bases, with 16 bases between them. This clonotype came up a few times. The target antigen is unknown. An Oncomine TCR Beta short-read assay was used to sequence the DNA from cultured CD4+ T cells. Cultured CD4+ T cells yielded the extracted genomic DNA. Each CDR3 protein gets one entry after TCRdb re-called the PCR reads with MiXCR. The data show about 9,000 distinct CDR3 sequences, with around 55% seen just once and approximately 7.6% held by the top ten.

The J gene is TRBJ2-5, the V gene TRBV19; D gene uncertain. The TCR was taken from a human donor who had recovered from COVID-19. The sample comprised CD4+ T cells from blood, cultured in vitro. CDR3: CASSPRTLMAQYF. CDR3 coding DNA: TGTGCCAGTAGTCCACGGACCCTGATGGCCCAGTACTTC.